These T cell receptor beta chains were read from a single sample in a study of siplizumab effects on memory and regulatory T cells. Some clones are missing from TCRdb's copy, which holds only in-frame ones; the method was immunoSEQ multiplex PCR. The table includes some 110,000 clones, over 90% detected once. Material for sequencing was Tregs sorted from blood. These receptors were taken from a human donor in good health. CDR3s include the opening cysteine and the closing phenylalanine or tryptophan. The D gene is left open where the match is weak. Size is omitted from some rows. Given values are once, few, many or a class for expanded clones.

abundance: -; j_gene: TRBJ1-1; v_gene: TRBV11-3; d_gene: TRBD1; CDR3aa: CASMGGGGTEAFF; CDR3nt: TGTGCCAGCATGGGAGGGGGCGGCACTGAAGCTTTCTTT
abundance: -; j_gene: TRBJ1-2; v_gene: TRBV5-4; d_gene: TRBD1; CDR3aa: CASSLTQGARSGYTF; CDR3nt: TGTGCCAGCAGCTTAACCCAGGGGGCGCGATCCGGCTACACCTTC
abundance: -; j_gene: TRBJ2-5; v_gene: TRBV11-2; d_gene: TRBD2; CDR3aa: CASSLLAGAQETQYF; CDR3nt: TGTGCCAGCAGCTTACTAGCGGGGGCCCAAGAGACCCAGTACTTC
abundance: -; j_gene: TRBJ1-1; v_gene: TRBV7-9; d_gene: -; CDR3aa: CASSPLSEAFF; CDR3nt: TGTGCCAGCAGCCCCCTTTCTGAAGCTTTCTTT
abundance: -; j_gene: TRBJ1-2; v_gene: TRBV5-6; d_gene: -; CDR3aa: CASSGTGLDYGYTF; CDR3nt: TGTGCCAGCAGCGGAACAGGGTTGGACTATGGCTACACCTTC
abundance: -; j_gene: TRBJ1-4; v_gene: TRBV7-9; d_gene: -; CDR3aa: CASSLGPSGKKLFF; CDR3nt: TGTGCCAGCAGCTTAGGGCCGTCGGGGAAAAAACTGTTTTTT
abundance: once; j_gene: TRBJ1-6; v_gene: TRBV5-4; d_gene: TRBD1; CDR3aa: CASGVGAGTGGPPLHF; CDR3nt: TGTGCCAGCGGGGTAGGAGCCGGGACAGGGGGACCACCCCTCCACTTT
abundance: -; j_gene: TRBJ2-2; v_gene: TRBV5-1; d_gene: TRBD2; CDR3aa: CASSHVLAGDTGELFF; CDR3nt: TGCGCCAGCAGCCATGTGCTAGCGGGAGACACCGGGGAGCTGTTTTTT
abundance: once; j_gene: TRBJ1-2; v_gene: TRBV10-3; d_gene: -; CDR3aa: CAISEGEGDYGYTF; CDR3nt: TGTGCCATCAGTGAGGGGGAGGGCGACTATGGCTACACCTTC
abundance: -; j_gene: TRBJ1-5; v_gene: TRBV19; d_gene: -; CDR3aa: CASSMSGIQPQHF; CDR3nt: TGTGCCAGTAGTATGTCAGGAATCCAGCCCCAGCATTTT
abundance: -; j_gene: TRBJ1-3; v_gene: TRBV5-1; d_gene: -; CDR3aa: CASSWGTRSGNTIYF; CDR3nt: TGCGCCAGCAGTTGGGGGACTCGTTCTGGAAACACCATATATTTT
abundance: -; j_gene: TRBJ2-1; v_gene: TRBV5-6; d_gene: -; CDR3aa: CASSLALNSPVNEQFF; CDR3nt: TGTGCCAGCAGCTTAGCCCTGAATTCCCCCGTGAATGAGCAGTTCTTC
abundance: -; j_gene: TRBJ2-7; v_gene: TRBV6-1; d_gene: -; CDR3aa: CASRRQVSPVGQYF; CDR3nt: TGTGCCAGCAGGCGACAGGTATCACCAGTAGGGCAGTACTTC
abundance: -; j_gene: TRBJ2-7; v_gene: TRBV7-2; d_gene: TRBD1; CDR3aa: CASSQSTGAAYEQYF; CDR3nt: TGTGCCAGCAGCCAGTCGACAGGGGCGGCCTACGAGCAGTACTTC
abundance: -; j_gene: TRBJ2-1; v_gene: TRBV7-9; d_gene: TRBD2; CDR3aa: CASSLTGGGNNEQFF; CDR3nt: TGTGCCAGCAGCTTGACAGGCGGGGGGAACAATGAGCAGTTCTTC
abundance: -; j_gene: TRBJ1-2; v_gene: TRBV5-4; d_gene: -; CDR3aa: CASSLVANYGYTF; CDR3nt: TGTGCCAGCAGCTTGGTTGCTAACTATGGCTACACCTTC
abundance: -; j_gene: TRBJ1-6; v_gene: TRBV5-1; d_gene: TRBD1; CDR3aa: CASSLEGQGNSPLHF; CDR3nt: TGCGCCAGCAGCTTGGAGGGACAGGGTAATTCACCCCTCCACTTT
abundance: -; j_gene: TRBJ2-7; v_gene: TRBV13; d_gene: -; CDR3aa: CASSPGRGLAYEQYF; CDR3nt: TGTGCCAGCAGCCCAGGGCGGGGCCTCGCCTACGAGCAGTACTTC
abundance: -; j_gene: TRBJ2-6; v_gene: TRBV6-6; d_gene: TRBD2; CDR3aa: CASRKGGVRGANVLTF; CDR3nt: TGTGCCAGCAGAAAGGGAGGGGTGAGGGGGGCCAACGTCCTGACTTTC
abundance: -; j_gene: TRBJ2-3; v_gene: TRBV7-2; d_gene: TRBD1; CDR3aa: CASSRDRGSLSTDTQYF; CDR3nt: TGTGCCAGCAGCAGGGACAGGGGAAGCCTTAGCACAGATACGCAGTATTTT
abundance: -; j_gene: TRBJ2-6; v_gene: TRBV7-2; d_gene: TRBD1; CDR3aa: CASSPDAGTAISGANVLTF; CDR3nt: TGTGCCAGCAGCCCAGATGCCGGGACAGCGATCTCTGGGGCCAACGTCCTGACTTTC
abundance: -; j_gene: TRBJ1-2; v_gene: TRBV19; d_gene: -; CDR3aa: CASVLREGYGYTF; CDR3nt: TGTGCCAGTGTCCTCAGGGAAGGGTATGGCTACACCTTC
abundance: -; j_gene: TRBJ1-1; v_gene: TRBV5-1; d_gene: TRBD1; CDR3aa: CASSLGQGFDRAFF; CDR3nt: TGCGCCAGCAGCTTGGGACAGGGTTTCGATAGAGCTTTCTTT
abundance: -; j_gene: TRBJ2-6; v_gene: TRBV14; d_gene: -; CDR3aa: CASSQDWVGGANVLTF; CDR3nt: TGTGCCAGCAGCCAAGATTGGGTCGGAGGGGCCAACGTCCTGACTTTC
abundance: -; j_gene: TRBJ1-5; v_gene: TRBV15; d_gene: TRBD1; CDR3aa: CATSRVRQGASNQPQHF; CDR3nt: TGTGCCACCAGCAGAGTAAGGCAGGGGGCAAGCAATCAGCCCCAGCATTTT
abundance: -; j_gene: TRBJ1-2; v_gene: TRBV7-2; d_gene: TRBD1; CDR3aa: CASSLAPGQGAHYGYTF; CDR3nt: TGTGCCAGCAGCTTAGCCCCCGGACAGGGGGCGCATTATGGCTACACCTTC
abundance: -; j_gene: TRBJ1-3; v_gene: TRBV18; d_gene: TRBD1; CDR3aa: CASSPPDRIGNTIYF; CDR3nt: TGTGCCAGCTCGCCTCCGGACAGGATCGGAAACACCATATATTTT
abundance: -; j_gene: TRBJ2-2; v_gene: TRBV12-5; d_gene: TRBD2; CDR3aa: CASGLSGGTGELFF; CDR3nt: TGTGCTAGTGGTTTAAGCGGGGGCACCGGGGAGCTGTTTTTT
abundance: -; j_gene: TRBJ2-1; v_gene: TRBV9; d_gene: TRBD2; CDR3aa: CASSLGTSVYNEQFF; CDR3nt: TGTGCCAGCAGCCTCGGGACTAGCGTCTACAATGAGCAGTTCTTC
abundance: -; j_gene: TRBJ2-3; v_gene: TRBV27; d_gene: -; CDR3aa: CASTGGTYTDTQYF; CDR3nt: TGTGCCAGCACAGGGGGGACTTACACAGATACGCAGTATTTT
abundance: -; j_gene: TRBJ2-7; v_gene: TRBV9; d_gene: TRBD2; CDR3aa: CASSVAGGSVGEQYF; CDR3nt: TGTGCCAGCAGCGTGGCGGGAGGTTCAGTGGGCGAGCAGTACTTC
abundance: -; j_gene: TRBJ2-3; v_gene: TRBV5-1; d_gene: -; CDR3aa: CASSWRQITDTQYF; CDR3nt: TGCGCCAGCAGCTGGCGACAAATCACAGATACGCAGTATTTT
abundance: -; j_gene: TRBJ1-2; v_gene: TRBV7-2; d_gene: -; CDR3aa: CASSLQGYGYTF; CDR3nt: TGTGCCAGCAGCTTACAGGGCTATGGCTACACCTTC
abundance: -; j_gene: TRBJ2-1; v_gene: TRBV18; d_gene: -; CDR3aa: CASSPSGGEQFF; CDR3nt: TGTGCCAGCTCCCCTTCAGGCGGTGAGCAGTTCTTC
abundance: -; j_gene: TRBJ1-5; v_gene: TRBV6-1; d_gene: -; CDR3aa: CASRILGNQPQHF; CDR3nt: TGTGCCAGCAGGATACTCGGGAATCAGCCCCAGCATTTT
abundance: -; j_gene: TRBJ1-4; v_gene: TRBV9; d_gene: TRBD1; CDR3aa: CASSRAGQGATNEKLFF; CDR3nt: TGTGCCAGCAGCCGCGCAGGTCAGGGGGCAACTAATGAAAAACTGTTTTTT
abundance: -; j_gene: TRBJ2-4; v_gene: TRBV28; d_gene: -; CDR3aa: CASRPTGLNIQYF; CDR3nt: TGTGCCAGCAGGCCGACAGGATTGAACATTCAGTACTTC
abundance: few; j_gene: TRBJ1-2; v_gene: TRBV4-1; d_gene: TRBD1; CDR3aa: CASSPYRQGVSGYTF; CDR3nt: TGCGCCAGCAGCCCCTACCGACAGGGGGTTAGTGGCTACACCTTC
abundance: -; j_gene: TRBJ2-3; v_gene: TRBV10-3; d_gene: -; CDR3aa: CATGLNQGDTQYF; CDR3nt: TGTGCCACCGGATTAAATCAGGGAGATACGCAGTATTTT
abundance: -; j_gene: TRBJ1-5; v_gene: TRBV5-6; d_gene: -; CDR3aa: CASSVTGSNQPQHF; CDR3nt: TGTGCCAGCAGCGTAACGGGGAGCAATCAGCCCCAGCATTTT